This T cell receptor beta chain comes out of a study of T cell changes during pregnancy in multiple sclerosis. V lost 3 bases, J lost 3 bases, and 4 bases stayed unmatched. The CDR3 is 15 amino acids. The germline CDR1 and CDR2 sequences are MDHEN and SYDVKM. The table came from immunoSEQ multiplex PCR; TCRdb's copy has only in-frame clones and leaves some out. The data show under 75,000 clones, about 91% seen once. This chain uses TRBV28 with TRBJ2-7, with 11 bases lining up with TRBD2. The sample here was peripheral blood, taken in the first trimester of pregnancy. The source of this sequence is a female donor with multiple sclerosis, enrolled in a pregnancy study. In DNA, the CDR3 is TGTGCCAGCAGTTTTCTCCTAGCGGGAGGCTACGAGCAGTACTTC. Its translation is CASSFLLAGGYEQYF.